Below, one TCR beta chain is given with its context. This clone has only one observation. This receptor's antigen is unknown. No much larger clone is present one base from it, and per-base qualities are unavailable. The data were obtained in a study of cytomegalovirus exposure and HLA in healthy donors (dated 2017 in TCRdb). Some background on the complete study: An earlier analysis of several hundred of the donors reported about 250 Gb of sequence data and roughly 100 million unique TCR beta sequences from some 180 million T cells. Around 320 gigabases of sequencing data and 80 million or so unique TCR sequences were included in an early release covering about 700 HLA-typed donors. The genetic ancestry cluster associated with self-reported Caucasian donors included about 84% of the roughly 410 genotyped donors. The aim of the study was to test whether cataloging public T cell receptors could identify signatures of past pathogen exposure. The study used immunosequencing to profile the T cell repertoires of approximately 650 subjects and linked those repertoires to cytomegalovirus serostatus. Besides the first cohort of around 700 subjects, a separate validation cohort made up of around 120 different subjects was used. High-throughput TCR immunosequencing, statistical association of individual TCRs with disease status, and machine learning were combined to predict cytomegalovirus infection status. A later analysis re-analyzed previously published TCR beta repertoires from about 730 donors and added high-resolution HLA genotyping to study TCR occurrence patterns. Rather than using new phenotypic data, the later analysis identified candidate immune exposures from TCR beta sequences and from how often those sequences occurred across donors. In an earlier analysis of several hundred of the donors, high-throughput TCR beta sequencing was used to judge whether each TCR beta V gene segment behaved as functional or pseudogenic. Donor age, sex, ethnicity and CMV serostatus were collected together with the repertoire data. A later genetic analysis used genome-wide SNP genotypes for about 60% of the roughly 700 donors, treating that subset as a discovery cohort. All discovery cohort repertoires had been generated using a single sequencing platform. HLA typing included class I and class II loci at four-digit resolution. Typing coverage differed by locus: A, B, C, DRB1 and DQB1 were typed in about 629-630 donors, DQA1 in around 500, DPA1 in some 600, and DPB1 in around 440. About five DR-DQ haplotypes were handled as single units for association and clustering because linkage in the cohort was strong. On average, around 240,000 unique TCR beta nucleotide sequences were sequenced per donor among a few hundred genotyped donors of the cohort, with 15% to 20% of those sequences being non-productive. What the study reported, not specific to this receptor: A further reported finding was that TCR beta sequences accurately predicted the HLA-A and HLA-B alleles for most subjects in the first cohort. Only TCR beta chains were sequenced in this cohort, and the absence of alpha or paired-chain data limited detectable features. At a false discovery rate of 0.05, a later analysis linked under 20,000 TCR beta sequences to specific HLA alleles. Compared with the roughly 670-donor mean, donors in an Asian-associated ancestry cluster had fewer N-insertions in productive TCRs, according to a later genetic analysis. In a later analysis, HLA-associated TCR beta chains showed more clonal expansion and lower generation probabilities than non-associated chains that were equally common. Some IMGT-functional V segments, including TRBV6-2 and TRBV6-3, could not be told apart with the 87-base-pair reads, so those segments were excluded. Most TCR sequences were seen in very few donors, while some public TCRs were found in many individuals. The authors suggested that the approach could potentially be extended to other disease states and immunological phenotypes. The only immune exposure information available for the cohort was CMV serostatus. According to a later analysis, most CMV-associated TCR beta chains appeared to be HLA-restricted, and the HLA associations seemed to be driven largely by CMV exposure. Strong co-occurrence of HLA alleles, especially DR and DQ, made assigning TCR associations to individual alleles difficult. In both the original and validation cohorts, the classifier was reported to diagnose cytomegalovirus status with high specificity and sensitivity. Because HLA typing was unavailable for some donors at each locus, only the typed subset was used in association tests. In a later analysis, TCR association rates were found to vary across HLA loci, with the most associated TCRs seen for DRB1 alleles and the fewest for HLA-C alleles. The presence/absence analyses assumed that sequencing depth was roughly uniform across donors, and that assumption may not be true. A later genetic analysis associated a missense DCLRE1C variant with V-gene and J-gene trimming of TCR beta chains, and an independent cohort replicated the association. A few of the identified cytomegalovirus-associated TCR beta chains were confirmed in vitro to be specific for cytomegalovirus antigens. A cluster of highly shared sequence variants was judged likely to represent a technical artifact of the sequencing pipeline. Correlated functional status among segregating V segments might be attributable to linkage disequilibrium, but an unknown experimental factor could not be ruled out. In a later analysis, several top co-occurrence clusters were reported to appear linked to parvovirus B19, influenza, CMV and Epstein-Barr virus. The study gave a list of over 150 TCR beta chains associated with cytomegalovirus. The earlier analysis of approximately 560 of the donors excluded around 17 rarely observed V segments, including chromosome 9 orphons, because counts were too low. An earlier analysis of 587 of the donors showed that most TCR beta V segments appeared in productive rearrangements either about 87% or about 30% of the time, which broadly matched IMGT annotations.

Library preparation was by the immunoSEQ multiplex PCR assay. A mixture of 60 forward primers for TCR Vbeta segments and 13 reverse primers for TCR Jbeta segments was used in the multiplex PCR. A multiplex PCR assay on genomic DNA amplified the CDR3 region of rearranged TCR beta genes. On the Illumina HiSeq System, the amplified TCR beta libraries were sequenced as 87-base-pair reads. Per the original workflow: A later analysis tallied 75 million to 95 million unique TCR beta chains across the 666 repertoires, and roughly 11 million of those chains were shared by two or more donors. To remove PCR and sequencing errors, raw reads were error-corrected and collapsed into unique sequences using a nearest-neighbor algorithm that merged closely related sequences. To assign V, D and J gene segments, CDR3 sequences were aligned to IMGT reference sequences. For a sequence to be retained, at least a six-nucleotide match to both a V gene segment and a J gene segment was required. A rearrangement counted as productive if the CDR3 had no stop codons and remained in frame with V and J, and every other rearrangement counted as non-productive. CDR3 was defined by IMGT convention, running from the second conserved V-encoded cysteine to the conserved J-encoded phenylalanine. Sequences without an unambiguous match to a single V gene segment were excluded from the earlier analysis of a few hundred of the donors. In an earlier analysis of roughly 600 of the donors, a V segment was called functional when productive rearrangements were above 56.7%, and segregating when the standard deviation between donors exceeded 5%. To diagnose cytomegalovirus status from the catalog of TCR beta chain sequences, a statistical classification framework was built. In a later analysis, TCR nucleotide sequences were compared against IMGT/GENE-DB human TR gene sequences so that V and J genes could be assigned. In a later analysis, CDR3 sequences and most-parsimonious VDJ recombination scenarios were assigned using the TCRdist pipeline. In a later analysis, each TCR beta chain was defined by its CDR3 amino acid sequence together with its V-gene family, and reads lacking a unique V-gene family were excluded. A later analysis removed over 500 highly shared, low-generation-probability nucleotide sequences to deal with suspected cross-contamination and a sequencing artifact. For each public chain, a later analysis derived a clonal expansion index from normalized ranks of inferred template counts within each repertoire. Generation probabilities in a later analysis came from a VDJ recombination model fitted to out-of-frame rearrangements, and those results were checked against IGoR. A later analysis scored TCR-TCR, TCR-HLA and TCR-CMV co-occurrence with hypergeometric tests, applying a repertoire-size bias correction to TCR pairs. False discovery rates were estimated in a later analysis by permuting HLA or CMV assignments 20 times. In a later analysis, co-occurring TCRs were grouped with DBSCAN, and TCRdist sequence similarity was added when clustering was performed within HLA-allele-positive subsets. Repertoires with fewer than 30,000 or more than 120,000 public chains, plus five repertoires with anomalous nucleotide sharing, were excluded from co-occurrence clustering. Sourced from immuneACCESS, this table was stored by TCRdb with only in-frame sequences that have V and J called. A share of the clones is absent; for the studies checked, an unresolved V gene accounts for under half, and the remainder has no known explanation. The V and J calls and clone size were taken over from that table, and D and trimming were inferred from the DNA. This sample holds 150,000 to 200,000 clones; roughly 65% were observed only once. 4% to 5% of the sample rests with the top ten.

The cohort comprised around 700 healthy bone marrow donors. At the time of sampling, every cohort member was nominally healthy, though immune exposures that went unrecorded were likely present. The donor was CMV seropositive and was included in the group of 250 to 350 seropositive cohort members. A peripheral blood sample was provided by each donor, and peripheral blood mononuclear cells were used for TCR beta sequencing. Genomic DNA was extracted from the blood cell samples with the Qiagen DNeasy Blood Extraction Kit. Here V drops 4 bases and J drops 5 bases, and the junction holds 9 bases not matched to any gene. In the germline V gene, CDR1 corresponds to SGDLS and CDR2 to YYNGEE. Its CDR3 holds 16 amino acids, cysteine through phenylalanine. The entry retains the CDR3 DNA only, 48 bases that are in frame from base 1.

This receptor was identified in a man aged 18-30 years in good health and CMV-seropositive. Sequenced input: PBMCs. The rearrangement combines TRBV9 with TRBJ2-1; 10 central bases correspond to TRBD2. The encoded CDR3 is CASSPSGSSGNNEQFF. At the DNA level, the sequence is TGTGCCAGCAGCCCTAGCGGGAGCTCGGGAAACAATGAGCAGTTCTTC.